This T cell receptor (beta chain) was sequenced for a study of PD-L1 blockade in urothelial cancer. Only in-frame clones appear in the TCRdb table, and some are missing; sequencing was by immunoSEQ multiplex PCR. The table lists some 51,000 clones, approximately 86% of them singletons, with about a sixth in the top ten. The sample was PBMCs, taken around atezolizumab (anti-PD-L1) treatment. The origin of this receptor is a man aged 55 to 70 with urothelial cancer.

The CDR3 here is CASSEGRQGSRFF. CDR3 coding DNA: TGTGCCAGCAGTGAAGGGAGACAGGGGTCTCGGTTCTTC. This chain joins TRBV2 and TRBJ2-1; TRBD1 matches at 8 bases. Trimming took 1 base from V and 15 from J; bases not matched to a gene: 8. Germline V CDR1 and CDR2: SNHLY, FYNNEI. There are 13 residues in the CDR3.